Following are 27 T cell receptor beta chains from one sample sequenced in a study of blood T cell repertoires in COVID-19. TCRdb's table, derived via immunoSEQ multiplex PCR, lists solely in-frame clones and lacks some. This sample has 70,000 or so clones, with over 75% found just once. Sequences were obtained from peripheral blood. The receptors come from a woman of 80 years or more with active or convalescent COVID-19.

V and J are TRBV20-1 and TRBJ1-5; TRBD1 aligns across 9 bases. V trimming: 3 bases; J trimming: 0 bases; junction bases outside the gene matches: 9. The CDR3 consists of 17 residues. From germline, CDR1 is DFQATT and CDR2 SNEGSKA (reference sequence). The DNA for the CDR3 is TGCAGTGCTAGTTCTCCGACAGGGGGACGTAGCAATCAGCCCCAGCATTTT. This sequence encodes CSASSPTGGRSNQPQHF.

The chain is built from TRBV6-2 or TRBV6-3 and TRBJ2-5; TRBD2 might be the D (7 bases). V lost 6 bases to trimming and J lost 4 bases, with 15 bases between them. The germline V gene encodes CDR1 MNHEY and CDR2 SVGEGT. The CDR3 sequence is 14 residues long. CDR3 in amino acids: CASSLGGPGETQYF. For the CDR3, the DNA is TGTGCCAGCAGCCTCGGGGGGCCCGGAGAGACCCAGTACTTC.

The chain joins TRBV7-3 to TRBJ2-6; a weak D match, TRBD1 (5 bases). The CDR3 extends over 15 amino acids. Trimming removed 5 bases from V and 1 base from J, with 9 bases in between. Germline values: CDR1 SGHTA, CDR2 FQGTGA. The CDR3 nucleotides are TGTGCCAGCAGCGACCAGGGTTCTGGGGCCAACGTCCTGACTTTC. It is translated as CASSDQGSGANVLTF.

This chain links TRBV3-1 (or the pseudogene TRBV3-2) with TRBJ1-1; D may be TRBD1 (5 bases). This CDR3 contains 13 residues. Germline V lookup: CDR1 LGHDT, CDR2 YNNKEL (reference sequence). The V end was cut by 3 bases, the J end by 3 bases, with 8 bases between. The CDR3 loop reads CASSQNRYTEAFF. CDR3 in DNA: TGTGCCAGCAGCCAGAACAGGTACACTGAAGCTTTCTTT.

The chain links TRBV13 to TRBJ2-1; TRBD2 matches 11 bases. In germline, CDR1 is PRHDT, CDR2 FYEKMQ (reference sequence). The CDR3 has 17 amino acids. Trimming took 4 bases from V and 10 from J; bases not matched to a gene: 15. CDR3 in amino acids: CASSSDLAGGPVGEQFF. CDR3 nucleotides: TGTGCCAGCAGCTCGGACTTAGCGGGGGGGCCTGTGGGCGAGCAGTTCTTC.

The chain recombines TRBV2 with TRBJ2-5; D possibly corresponds to TRBD1 (6 bases). Germline V gene lookup returns CDR1 SNHLY and CDR2 FYNNEI. The CDR3 is made up of 13 amino acids. V shed 8 bases and J shed 5 bases, with 15 bases lying between them. The CDR3 sequence: CASGNRVAETQYF. CDR3 DNA: TGTGCCAGCGGGAACAGGGTGGCGGAGACCCAGTACTTC. The whole variable domain, remainder taken from reference TRBV2 and TRBJ2-5, is EPEVTQTPSHQVTQMGQEVILRCVPISNHLYFYWYRQILGQKVEFLVSFYNNEISEKSEIFDDQFSVERPDGSNFTLKIRSTKLEDSAMYFCASGNRVAETQYFGPGTRLLVL.

The chain carries TRBV30 and TRBJ1-6; TRBD1 might be the D (6 bases). The CDR3 sequence is 14 residues long. The V gene lost 2 bases and the J gene lost 8 bases, with 13 bases spanning the gap. CDR1 and CDR2 (germline): GTSNPN, SVGIG (reference sequence). The CDR3 is CAWSPRGSDSPLHF. The CDR3 bases are TGTGCCTGGAGTCCCAGGGGCTCGGATTCACCCCTCCACTTT.

The count of this clone is one. The chain recombines TRBV5-1 with TRBJ2-5; D gene ambiguous. The V end was cut by 2 bases, the J end by 4 bases, with 15 bases between. The CDR3 sequence is 15 residues long. Looked up from germline, CDR1 is SGHRS and CDR2 is YFSETQ. The CDR3 loop is CASSLPDGDRETQYF. CDR3 in DNA: TGCGCCAGCAGCTTACCAGATGGAGACCGAGAGACCCAGTACTTC.

V usage is TRBV29-1 and J usage is TRBJ2-1, with 9 bases fitting TRBD1. The CDR3 covers 12 residues. The J segment lost 9 bases and the V segment lost 7 bases, leaving 7 bases of the junction unmatched. Germline values: CDR1 SQVTM, CDR2 ANQGSEA. The CDR3 is CSAGTGYGEQFF. CDR3 in DNA: TGCAGCGCCGGGACAGGGTACGGTGAGCAGTTCTTC.

V and J are TRBV18 and TRBJ1-3; D gene unclear. V gave up 3 bases and J gave up 0 bases, with 18 bases separating them. CDR3 length: 18 residues. In germline, CDR1 is KGHSH, CDR2 LQKENI. This chain's CDR3 is CASSPSGLLPLSGNTIYF. Here the CDR3 DNA reads TGTGCCAGCTCACCGAGCGGACTCCTACCACTCTCTGGAAACACCATATATTTT.

The rearrangement links TRBV5-1 to TRBJ2-5; the match to TRBD1 covers 8 bases. CDR1 is SGHRS, CDR2 YFSETQ, per germline. The CDR3 contains 16 residues. J gave up 3 bases and V 4 bases, and 11 bases lay outside the gene matches. This CDR3 is CASSGKSGGAEETQYF. The CDR3 DNA reads as TGCGCCAGCAGCGGAAAATCAGGGGGCGCAGAAGAGACCCAGTACTTC.

The rearrangement links TRBV28 to TRBJ2-7; 8 positions match TRBD2. This CDR3 spans 13 amino acids. Germline CDR1 and CDR2: MDHEN and SYDVKM. J lost 7 bases, V lost 6 bases, and 8 bases had no gene match. CDR3 nucleotides: TGTGCCAGCAGCGACGCGGGGGGCTGGGAGCAGTACTTC. This sequence encodes CASSDAGGWEQYF.

The CDR3 here is CASSLVDMNTEAFF. CDR3 nucleotides: TGTGCCAGCAGCCTAGTCGATATGAACACTGAAGCTTTCTTT. The rearrangement links TRBV6-5 to TRBJ1-1; no firm D call. The length of the CDR3 is 14 residues. In germline, CDR1 is MNHEY, CDR2 SVGAGI. The ends were cut back, 6 bases at V and 0 bases at J, with 11 bases in the middle.

The chain couples TRBV10-3 to TRBJ2-5; 7 positions match TRBD2. The germline gives CDR1 ENHRY, CDR2 SYGVKD. The CDR3 sequence is 15 residues long. V gave up 2 bases and J gave up 7 bases; unmatched junction bases: 10. The CDR3 nucleotides read TGTGCCATCAGTGAGAGCCGCGGGGGTGACGGGACCCAGTACTTC. It is translated as CAISESRGGDGTQYF.

The CDR3 here is CASRTEVTLNTGELFF. The CDR3 nucleotides read TGTGCCAGTAGAACCGAAGTGACTTTGAACACCGGGGAGCTGTTTTTT. The chain employs TRBV19 and TRBJ2-2, with no clear D. The CDR3 contains 16 residues. The V and J ends lost 6 bases and 1 base respectively, with 15 bases between them. Germline lookup yields CDR1 LNHDA and CDR2 SQIVND (reference sequence).

This clone was seen a few times. This rearrangement joins TRBV9 to TRBJ2-1; no firm D call. CDR1 is SGDLS and CDR2 is YYNGEE in the germline V gene. The CDR3 covers 15 residues. With 0 bases removed from V and 4 bases from J, the gap between germline ends came to 11 bases. CDR3 region: CASSVDGRPYNEQFF. The CDR3 bases are TGTGCCAGCAGCGTAGATGGCCGTCCATACAATGAGCAGTTCTTC.

This rearrangement joins TRBV19 to TRBJ1-1; tentative D call: TRBD1 (6 bases). Trimming stripped 9 bases from V and 11 bases from J, with 13 bases between. The CDR3 totals 10 residues. CDR1 is LNHDA, CDR2 SQIVND, per germline (reference sequence). CDR3 residues: CASPDQGAFF. CDR3 DNA: TGTGCCAGCCCAGACCAGGGGGCTTTCTTT.

The rearrangement uses TRBV11-3 and TRBJ1-1; no definite D call. Between the trimmed V and J ends, which lost 2 bases and 11 bases, there was a span of 9 bases. Germline CDR1 and CDR2: SGHNT and YENEEA. CDR3 length: 11 residues. CDR3 sequence: CASSLPPRAFF. The CDR3 nucleotides read TGTGCCAGCAGCTTACCCCCGAGGGCTTTCTTT.

The J gene is TRBJ1-4, the V gene TRBV28; 7 nucleotides agree with TRBD1. CDR3 length: 15 residues. From germline, CDR1 is MDHEN and CDR2 SYDVKM. Trimming at V came to 6 bases and at J to 1 base, leaving 5 bases not matched to a gene. The CDR3, as DNA: TGTGCCAGCAGACAAACAGGGGTAACTAATGAAAAACTGTTTTTT. Translated, it gives CASRQTGVTNEKLFF.

The chain joins TRBV28 to TRBJ1-5; 7 bases line up with TRBD1. V was pared by 4 bases and J by 7 bases, with 13 bases of the junction left unmatched. Germline lookup yields CDR1 MDHEN and CDR2 SYDVKM. The CDR3 consists of 16 residues. CDR3 sequence (DNA): TGTGCCAGCAGTTACTACCCGACAGGGCCCTTACAGCCCCAGCATTTT. Residues: CASSYYPTGPLQPQHF.

The CDR3 DNA reads TGTGCCAGCAGCGCGGACAGGGGCGATAATTCACCCCTCCACTTT. Its protein product is CASSADRGDNSPLHF. This chain uses TRBV6-2 or TRBV6-3 with TRBJ1-6, with 9 bases identical to TRBD1. Trimming removed 6 bases from V and 5 bases from J; junction bases left unmatched: 5. There are 15 residues in the CDR3. Germline V gives CDR1 MNHEY, CDR2 SVGEGT.

The chain uses TRBV7-6 and TRBJ2-5; D might be TRBD2 (5 bases). V was shortened by 6 bases and J by 4 bases, with 18 bases between the two germline ends. The CDR3 loop spans 15 amino acids. Per the germline V gene, CDR1 is SGHVS and CDR2 is FNYEAQ. The CDR3 DNA reads TGTGCCAGCAGGCGAAGACTAAACGTTGGAGAGACCCAGTACTTC. Amino acids: CASRRRLNVGETQYF.

The rearrangement joins TRBV7-8 to TRBJ2-2, with 7 bases aligning to TRBD2. Per the germline V gene, CDR1 is SGHVS and CDR2 is FQNEAQ. The V and J ends lost 3 bases and 6 bases, in that order; junction bases with no gene match: 4. The CDR3 has 14 residues. This chain's CDR3 is CASSLGRGSGELFF. Here the CDR3 DNA reads TGTGCCAGCAGCTTGGGGCGGGGGTCCGGGGAGCTGTTTTTT. Complete variable domain (other parts from reference TRBV7-8 and TRBJ2-2): GAGVSQSPRYKVAKRGQDVALRCDPISGHVSLFWYQQALGQGPEFLTYFQNEAQLDKSGLPSDRFFAERPEGSVSTLKIQRTQQEDSAVYLCASSLGRGSGELFFGEGSRLTVL.

This chain joins TRBV30 and TRBJ1-5; possible D gene TRBD1, 5 bases. This CDR3 is 14 amino acids long. Trimming shortened V by 7 bases and J by 0 bases, and 13 bases separated the two germline ends. Germline V lookup: CDR1 GTSNPN, CDR2 SVGIG (reference sequence). The CDR3 DNA follows: TGTGCCTATCACGACAGTAATAGCAATCAGCCCCAGCATTTT. Protein product: CAYHDSNSNQPQHF.

This clone was found a few times. This chain connects TRBV7-2 to TRBJ1-2, with a tentative D call TRBD1 (5 bases). The V gene's germline CDR1 is SGHTA and CDR2 FQGNSA. The CDR3 is 17 amino acids. V was clipped by 5 bases and J by 8 bases, with 27 bases between them. The CDR3 region is CASSASRVASAVSGYTF. The CDR3 DNA reads TGTGCCAGCAGCGCATCCAGGGTAGCCTCAGCTGTTTCGGGCTACACCTTC. Full variable domain (rest looked up from reference TRBV7-2 and TRBJ1-2): GAGVSQSPSNKVTEKGKDVELRCDPISGHTALYWYRQSLGQGLEFLIYFQGNSAPDKSGLPSDRFSAERTGGSVSTLTIQRTQQEDSAVYLCASSASRVASAVSGYTFGSGTRLTVV.

The genes are TRBV5-1 and TRBJ2-3; 9 bases map to TRBD1. Germline assignment: CDR1 SGHRS and CDR2 YFSETQ. This CDR3 is 16 amino acids long. Unmatched junction bases numbered 9, after V lost 1 base and J lost 6 bases. CDR3 bases: TGCGCCAGCAGCTTGTGGACAGGGGCGGAACGGGATACGCAGTATTTT. This sequence encodes CASSLWTGAERDTQYF.

This chain joins TRBV11-2 and TRBJ2-3; TRBD1 is a possible D gene (6 bases). There are 15 residues in the CDR3. Germline V gene sequence: CDR1 SGHAT, CDR2 FQNNGV. The V gene lost 7 bases and the J gene lost 2 bases, with 16 bases spanning the gap. The CDR3 nucleotides read TGTGCCAGCACCTATGAATGGGGGCCCACAGATACGCAGTATTTT. As protein: CASTYEWGPTDTQYF.